The 10 T cell receptor beta chains given below trace back to one sample, sequenced in a study of graft-versus-host responses after intestinal transplantation. The method was immunoSEQ multiplex PCR; TCRdb's version includes in-frame clones alone and lacks a portion of them. The sample yields tens of thousands of clones, approximately 92% seen once. The material was PBMCs, obtained roughly 260 days after intestinal transplant. The receptor source for this set is a human patient who received an intestinal transplant, so some T cells may come from the graft donor.

The CDR3 DNA is TGTGCCAGCAGCCAAGGGAGCGGGAGGGCCTTTCGCACAGATACGCAGTATTTT. It yields the protein CASSQGSGRAFRTDTQYF. J is TRBJ2-3 and V is TRBV2; TRBD2 matches 10 bases. Germline CDR1 is SNHLY and CDR2 is FYNNEI. V lost 6 bases, J lost 1 base, and 13 bases stayed unmatched. The CDR3 has 18 residues.

The V and J genes are TRBV5-1 and TRBJ2-7; 9 bases map to TRBD2. CDR3 length: 15 amino acids. CDR1 and CDR2 (germline): SGHRS, YFSETQ. V lost 5 bases to trimming and J lost 1 base; unmatched junction nucleotides: 7. DNA of the CDR3: TGCGCCAGCAGGGTAGGGCTAGCGGGATCCTACGAGCAGTACTTC. Its protein product is CASRVGLAGSYEQYF.

The rearrangement links TRBV5-1 to TRBJ2-1, with 7 bases aligning to TRBD1. This CDR3 comprises 14 residues. CDR1 SGHRS and CDR2 YFSETQ come from the germline V gene. Losses at the gene ends were 3 bases for V and 8 bases for J; bases not matched to a gene: 8. CDR3 DNA sequence: TGCGCCAGCAGCTCCCCCACTACAGGGGATGAGCAGTTCTTC. It specifies CASSSPTTGDEQFF.

The V and J genes are TRBV27 and TRBJ2-1; 7 positions match TRBD1. CDR1 is MNHEY and CDR2 is SMNVEV in the germline V gene (reference sequence). The CDR3 length is 13 residues. Trimming at V came to 5 bases and at J to 7 bases, leaving 5 bases not matched to a gene. The CDR3 nucleotides read TGTGCCAGCAGTATCGACAGGGTAAATGAGCAGTTCTTC. It specifies CASSIDRVNEQFF.

The V and J genes are TRBV6-5 and TRBJ1-4; TRBD1 is a possible D gene (6 bases). Trimming cost V 8 bases and J 3 bases, with 10 bases left between them. CDR1 is MNHEY and CDR2 is SVGAGI in the germline V gene. The CDR3 consists of 13 residues. CDR3 amino acids: CASQQGPNEKLFF. The CDR3 bases are TGTGCCAGCCAACAGGGACCTAATGAAAAACTGTTTTTT.

CDR3 nucleotide sequence: TGCGCCAGCAGCCCACCCGGGACTAGCGGGAGGTACAATGAGCAGTTCTTC. It yields the protein CASSPPGTSGRYNEQFF. The chain links TRBV5-1 to TRBJ2-1; 15 bases are shared with TRBD2. The CDR3 loop spans 17 amino acids. The germline V gene encodes CDR1 SGHRS and CDR2 YFSETQ. V lost 4 bases and J lost 4; bases outside the gene matches: 6.

The rearrangement uses TRBV5-1 and TRBJ1-5, with no clear D. The CDR3 spans 16 residues. The V end was cut by 0 bases, the J end by 1 base, with 11 bases between. Germline V gives CDR1 SGHRS, CDR2 YFSETQ. The CDR3 loop is CASSLAGDKSNQPQHF. Written as DNA, the CDR3 is TGCGCCAGCAGCTTGGCCGGAGACAAGAGCAATCAGCCCCAGCATTTT.

V usage is TRBV7-9 and J usage is TRBJ2-7; D gene uncertain. Germline V lookup: CDR1 SEHNR, CDR2 FQNEAQ (reference sequence). The V gene lost 5 bases and the J gene lost 6 bases, with 20 bases spanning the gap. This CDR3 has 15 amino acids. The CDR3 spells CASSHPSEKPVEQYF. The CDR3 DNA follows: TGTGCCAGCAGCCATCCCTCCGAAAAACCGGTCGAGCAGTACTTC.

The rearrangement uses TRBV12-5 and TRBJ2-1, with 8 bases that match TRBD2. The CDR3 contains 16 residues. J was trimmed by 5 bases and V by 6 bases; bases with no gene match: 12. Per the germline V gene, CDR1 is LGHNT and CDR2 is FRNRAP. CDR3 sequence: CASGPLPGLVDNEQFF. DNA of the CDR3: TGTGCTAGTGGGCCCTTACCGGGACTAGTCGACAATGAGCAGTTCTTC.

The rearrangement uses TRBV7-9 and TRBJ2-1, with D uncertain. The CDR3 consists of 12 residues. Trimming cost V 5 bases and J 4 bases, with 6 bases left between them. CDR1 and CDR2 from the germline V gene are SEHNR and FQNEAQ (reference sequence). Here the CDR3 reads CASSPDYNEQFF. DNA for the CDR3: TGTGCCAGCAGCCCGGATTACAATGAGCAGTTCTTC. The whole variable domain, remainder taken from reference TRBV7-9 and TRBJ2-1, is DTGVSQNPRHKITKRGQNVTFRCDPISEHNRLYWYRQTLGQGPEFLTYFQNEAQLEKSRLLSDRFSAERPKGSFSTLEIQRTEQGDSAMYLCASSPDYNEQFFGPGTRLTVL.